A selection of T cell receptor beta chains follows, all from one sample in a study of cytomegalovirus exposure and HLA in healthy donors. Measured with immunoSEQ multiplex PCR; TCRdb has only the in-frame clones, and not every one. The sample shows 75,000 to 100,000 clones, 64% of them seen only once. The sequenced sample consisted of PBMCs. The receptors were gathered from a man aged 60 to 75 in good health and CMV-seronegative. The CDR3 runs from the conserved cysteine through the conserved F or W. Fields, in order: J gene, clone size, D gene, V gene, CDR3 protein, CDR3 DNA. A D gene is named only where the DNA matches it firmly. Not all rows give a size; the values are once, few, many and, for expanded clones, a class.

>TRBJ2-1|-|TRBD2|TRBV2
CASSLSSGAYNEQFF
TGTGCCAGCAGTCTTTCTAGCGGGGCCTACAATGAGCAGTTCTTC
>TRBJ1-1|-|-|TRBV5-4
CASSFNREHTEAFF
TGTGCCAGCAGCTTTAACAGGGAACACACTGAAGCTTTCTTT
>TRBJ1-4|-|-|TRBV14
CASSQGGSGEKLFF
TGTGCCAGCAGCCAAGGAGGGTCAGGCGAAAAACTGTTTTTT
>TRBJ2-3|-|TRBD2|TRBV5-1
CASSLGLAGGNTDTQYF
TGCGCCAGCAGCTTGGGTCTAGCGGGGGGCAATACAGATACGCAGTATTTT
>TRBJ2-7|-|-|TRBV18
CASSPRYEQYF
TGTGCCAGCTCACCTCGTTACGAGCAGTACTTC
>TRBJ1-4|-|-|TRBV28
CASSESRDNEKLFF
TGTGCCAGCAGTGAGTCCAGGGATAATGAAAAACTGTTTTTT
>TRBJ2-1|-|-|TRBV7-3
CASSLTGGSYNEQFF
TGTGCCAGCAGCTTAACGGGGGGCTCCTACAATGAGCAGTTCTTC
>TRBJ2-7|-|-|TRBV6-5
CASSYRGSSYEQYF
TGTGCCAGCAGTTACAGGGGTAGCTCCTACGAGCAGTACTTC
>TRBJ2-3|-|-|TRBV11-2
CASSSSGVPTDTQYF
TGTGCCAGCAGCTCTTCAGGGGTTCCCACAGATACGCAGTATTTT
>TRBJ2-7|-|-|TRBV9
CASSVDPGQNEQYF
TGTGCCAGCAGCGTAGATCCAGGGCAAAACGAGCAGTACTTC
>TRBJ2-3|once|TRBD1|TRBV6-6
CATHRGFSDTQYF
TGTGCCACTCACAGGGGGTTCTCAGATACGCAGTATTTT
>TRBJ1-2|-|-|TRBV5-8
CASSLGARDSYGYTF
TGTGCCAGCAGCTTGGGGGCCAGGGATTCCTATGGCTACACCTTC
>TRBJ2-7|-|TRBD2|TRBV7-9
CASTLGISGGPYEQYF
TGTGCCAGCACCTTGGGGATTAGCGGGGGGCCCTACGAGCAGTACTTC
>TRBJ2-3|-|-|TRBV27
CASSLRVVTDTQYF
TGTGCCAGCAGTCTCCGGGTTGTTACAGATACGCAGTATTTT
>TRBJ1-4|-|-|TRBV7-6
CASSSGVKTTNEKLFF
TGTGCCAGCAGCTCAGGGGTCAAGACAACTAATGAAAAACTGTTTTTT
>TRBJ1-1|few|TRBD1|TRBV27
CASTIGGSMNTEAFF
TGTGCCAGCACAATAGGGGGCAGCATGAACACTGAAGCTTTCTTT
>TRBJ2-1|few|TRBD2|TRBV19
CASSMSHLAGGHNEQFF
TGTGCCAGTAGTATGTCCCATCTGGCGGGAGGGCACAATGAGCAGTTCTTC
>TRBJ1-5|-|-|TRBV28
CASSLPGEVKPQHF
TGTGCCAGCAGTTTACCAGGGGAAGTTAAGCCCCAGCATTTT
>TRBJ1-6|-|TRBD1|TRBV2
CAGQGGLVNSPLHF
TGTGCCGGACAGGGGGGTCTGGTGAATTCACCCCTCCACTTT
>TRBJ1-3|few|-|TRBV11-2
CASSPWREVYTIYF
TGTGCCAGCAGCCCATGGAGGGAGGTATACACCATATATTTT
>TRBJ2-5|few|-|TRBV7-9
CASSWVGGRETQYF
TGTGCCAGCAGCTGGGTCGGGGGGCGAGAGACCCAGTACTTC
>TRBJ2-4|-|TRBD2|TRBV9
CASSPAPGGVKNIQYF
TGTGCCAGCAGCCCCGCGCCCGGGGGGGTCAAAAACATTCAGTACTTC
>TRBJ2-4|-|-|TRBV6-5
CASSYRGRSKNIQYF
TGTGCCAGCAGTTACCGTGGGAGATCCAAAAACATTCAGTACTTC
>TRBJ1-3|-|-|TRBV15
CATSRDIGGRLPLSGNTIYF
TGTGCCACCAGCAGAGATATAGGAGGTCGACTACCGCTCTCTGGAAACACCATATATTTT
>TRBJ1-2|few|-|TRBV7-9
CASSLAPNYGYTF
TGTGCCAGCAGCTTAGCCCCGAACTATGGCTACACCTTC
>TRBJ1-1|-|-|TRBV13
CASSLQTGNTEAFF
TGTGCCAGCAGCTTGCAGACAGGGAACACTGAAGCTTTCTTT
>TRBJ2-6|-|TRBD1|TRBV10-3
CATEQDRALSGANVLTF
TGTGCCACGGAGCAAGACAGGGCCCTCTCTGGGGCCAACGTCCTGACTTTC
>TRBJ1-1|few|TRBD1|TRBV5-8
CASSFLAGGTEAFF
TGTGCCAGCAGCTTTCTTGCAGGGGGCACTGAAGCTTTCTTT
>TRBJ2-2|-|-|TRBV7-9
CASSEGQNTGELFF
TGTGCCAGCAGCGAGGGACAGAACACCGGGGAGCTGTTTTTT
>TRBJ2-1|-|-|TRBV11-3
CASSLYGGIGDEQFF
TGTGCCAGCAGCTTATACGGCGGGATTGGTGATGAGCAGTTCTTC
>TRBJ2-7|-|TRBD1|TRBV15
CATSREGTGNYEQYF
TGTGCCACCAGCAGAGAAGGGACAGGGAACTACGAGCAGTACTTC
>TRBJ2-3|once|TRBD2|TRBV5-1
CASSLEGTSGVRDTQYF
TGCGCCAGCAGCTTGGAAGGAACTAGCGGGGTCCGGGATACGCAGTATTTT
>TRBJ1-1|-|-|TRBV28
CASSLLGRGGNTEAFF
TGTGCCAGCAGTTTACTCGGTCGCGGGGGGAACACTGAAGCTTTCTTT
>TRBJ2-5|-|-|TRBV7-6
CASSLSAAKETQYF
TGTGCCAGCAGCTTATCGGCAGCGAAAGAGACCCAGTACTTC
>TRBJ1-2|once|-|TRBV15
CATSRPAGGYTF
TGTGCCACCAGCAGGCCCGCGGGAGGCTACACCTTC
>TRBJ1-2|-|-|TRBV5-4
CASSLEGRSYGYTF
TGTGCCAGCAGCTTGGAAGGCAGGTCCTATGGCTACACCTTC
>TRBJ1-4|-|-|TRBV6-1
CASSFTGYEKLFF
TGTGCCAGCAGTTTCACAGGATATGAAAAACTGTTTTTT
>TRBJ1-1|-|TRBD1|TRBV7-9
CASSAPGTGVVNTEAFF
TGTGCCAGCAGCGCGCCGGGGACAGGGGTTGTGAACACTGAAGCTTTCTTT
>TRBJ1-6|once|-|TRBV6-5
CASALVDSYNSPLHF
TGTGCCAGCGCTTTAGTTGACTCCTATAATTCACCCCTCCACTTT
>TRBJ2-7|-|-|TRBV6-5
CASRRKGDISYEQYF
TGTGCCAGCAGACGCAAGGGGGATATCTCCTACGAGCAGTACTTC
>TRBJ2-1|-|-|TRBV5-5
CASSLSQGFYNEQFF
TGTGCCAGCAGCTTGAGCCAGGGATTCTACAATGAGCAGTTCTTC
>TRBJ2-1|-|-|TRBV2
CARGYAPSYNEQFF
TGTGCCCGAGGGTACGCCCCCTCCTACAATGAGCAGTTCTTC
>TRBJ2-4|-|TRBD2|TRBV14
CASSQDPPSGSWDKNIQYF
TGTGCCAGCAGCCAAGATCCCCCTAGCGGGAGCTGGGACAAAAACATTCAGTACTTC
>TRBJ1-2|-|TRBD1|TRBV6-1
CASSATRQGGIGYTF
TGTGCCAGCAGTGCCACTAGACAGGGTGGAATTGGCTACACCTTC
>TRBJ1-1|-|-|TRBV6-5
CASSPNRNTEAFF
TGTGCCAGCAGTCCCAACAGGAACACTGAAGCTTTCTTT